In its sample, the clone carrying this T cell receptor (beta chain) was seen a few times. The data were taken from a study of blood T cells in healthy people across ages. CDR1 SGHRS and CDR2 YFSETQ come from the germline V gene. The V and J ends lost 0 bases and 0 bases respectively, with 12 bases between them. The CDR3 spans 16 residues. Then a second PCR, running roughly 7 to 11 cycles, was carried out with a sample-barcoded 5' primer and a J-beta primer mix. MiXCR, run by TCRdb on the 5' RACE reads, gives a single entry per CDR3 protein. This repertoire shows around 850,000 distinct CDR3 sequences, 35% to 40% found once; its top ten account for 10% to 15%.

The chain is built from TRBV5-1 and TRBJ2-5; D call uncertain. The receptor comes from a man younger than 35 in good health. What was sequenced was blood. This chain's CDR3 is CASSLGVRGNQETQYF. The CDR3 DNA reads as TGCGCCAGCAGCTTGGGCGTCAGAGGAAACCAAGAGACCCAGTACTTC. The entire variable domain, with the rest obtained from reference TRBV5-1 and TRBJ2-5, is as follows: KAGVTQTPRYLIKTRGQQVTLSCSPISGHRSVSWYQQTPGQGLQFLFEYFSETQRNKGNFPGRFSGRQFSNSRSEMNVSTLELGDSALYLCASSLGVRGNQETQYFGPGTRLLVL.